This T cell receptor (beta chain) was documented in a study of T cell responses to AZD1222 COVID-19 vaccine. Notes on the study in general: Among vaccine-associated CD4 TCRs, coverage spanned spike, with dominance at 160-218 and 743-854. Baseline serology detected seropositivity in only 6 or 7 AZD1222 recipients. Donors were mostly white British, more females; clonal diversity possibly underestimated.

V gave up 2 bases and J gave up 0 bases; unmatched junction bases: 12. The CDR3 extends over 19 amino acids. Per the germline V gene, CDR1 is MDHEN and CDR2 is SYDVKM. Measured with immunoSEQ multiplex PCR; TCRdb has only the in-frame clones, and not every one. The sample contains about 120,000 clones, about 88% of which appear only once. This clone was picked up a small number of times. As yet, its antigen is unknown. The rearrangement uses TRBV28 and TRBJ2-3; 9 bases fit TRBD2. The sequence was collected from an adult in good health. Source: peripheral blood, taken on day 0 of AZD1222 vaccination. CDR3 nucleotide sequence: TGTGCCAGCAGTTTAGGTCCTAGCGGGATGACACCTAGCACAGATACGCAGTATTTT. Its protein is CASSLGPSGMTPSTDTQYF.